The 7 T cell receptor beta chains in this list originate from one sample, sequenced in a study of metastatic and nonmetastatic thyroid tumors. TCRdb recomputed clones from the PCR reads via MiXCR. The repertoire holds 70,000 or so clones, with approximately 15% as singletons. Thyroid surgery was performed in patients who had received no treatment beforehand. Sequenced: blood. All receptors derive from a male donor with papillary thyroid cancer or a benign thyroid nodule (not recorded which). Some clones in this sample may be carry-over from other donors' samples.

V is TRBV11-2 and J is TRBJ2-7; tentative D call: TRBD2 (5 bases). Germline CDR1 reads SGHAT; CDR2 reads FQNNGV. There are 16 residues in the CDR3. The V gene lost 4 bases and the J gene lost 2 bases, with 18 bases spanning the gap. The chain's CDR3 is CASSSLGGDRAYEQYF. CDR3 nucleotides: TGTGCCAGCAGCTCCCTTGGAGGCGACCGTGCCTACGAGCAGTACTTC.

This clone was seen at least ten times. This chain links TRBV4-3 with TRBJ2-7; D is possibly TRBD2 (6 bases). The CDR3 has 15 amino acids. The germline gives CDR1 LGHNA, CDR2 YSLEER. V was trimmed by 0 bases and J by 1 base, leaving 10 bases between them. The CDR3 DNA is TGCGCCAGCAGCCAAGATAATCGGGGGTCCTACGAGCAGTACTTC. Its translation: CASSQDNRGSYEQYF.

This clone was seen repeatedly, ten times or more. The chain joins TRBV20-1 to TRBJ2-1; D gene uncertain. The V and J ends lost 3 bases and 0 bases respectively, with 6 bases between them. The length of the CDR3 is 13 residues. The germline CDR1 and CDR2 sequences are DFQATT and SNEGSKA (reference sequence). CDR3 sequence: CSASGTSYNEQFF. In DNA, the CDR3 is TGCAGTGCTAGCGGAACCTCCTACAATGAGCAGTTCTTC.

This clone was seen at least ten times. The rearrangement joins TRBV20-1 to TRBJ1-4; D remains unclear. This CDR3 contains 13 residues. Trimming stripped 0 bases from V and 4 bases from J, with 6 bases between. Germline CDR1 reads DFQATT; CDR2 reads SNEGSKA (reference sequence). CDR3 DNA: TGCAGTGCTAGAGAAGGGATTAATGAAAAACTGTTTTTT. It specifies CSAREGINEKLFF.

The chain uses TRBV7-8 and TRBJ2-2, with 8 positions matching TRBD1. The CDR3 has 16 amino acids. In germline, CDR1 is SGHVS, CDR2 FQNEAQ. Trimming at V came to 4 bases and at J to 3 bases, leaving 7 bases not matched to a gene. In DNA, the CDR3 is TGTGCCAGCAGCTCCAGACAGGGGCGAGACACCGGGGAGCTGTTTTTT. Its translation is CASSSRQGRDTGELFF.

The sample holds a few counts of this clone. The rearrangement joins TRBV28 to TRBJ1-5; D unresolved. There are 13 residues in the CDR3. Germline CDR1 MDHEN, CDR2 SYDVKM. The germline V and J ends were trimmed by 7 bases and 4 bases, with 11 bases remaining between them. Here the CDR3 reads CASIQRHNQPQHF. The DNA of the CDR3 is TGTGCCAGCATCCAACGACATAATCAGCCCCAGCATTTT.

This clone came up many times. The rearrangement links TRBV9 to TRBJ2-3; D not resolved. Trimming removed 3 bases from V and 5 bases from J, with 4 bases in between. The germline gives CDR1 SGDLS, CDR2 YYNGEE. The CDR3 length is 11 residues. The CDR3 reads CASSGGDTQYF. CDR3 nucleotide sequence: TGTGCCAGCAGCGGTGGAGATACGCAGTATTTT.